This note documents a single T cell receptor beta chain sequence. Its specificity is not known. Amplification from RNA transcripts yielded the TCR beta CDR3 regions. HTBI-primed first-round RT-PCR preceded second-round multiplex PCR. TCRdb ran MiXCR on the multiplex PCR reads and lists one entry per CDR3 protein. The sample includes some 1.1 million distinct CDR3 sequences, about two fifths of them seen just once. This specimen comes from a study of Graves' ophthalmopathy and Graves' hyperthyroidism. This CDR3 is built from 15 residues. V shed 10 bases, J shed 3 bases, and the junction held 11 bases outside the gene matches. In germline, CDR1 is ENHRY, CDR2 SYGVKD. Study-wide findings and caveats: Most thyroid clonotypes with frequency above 0.001 were detected in blood too.

Sequences were obtained from peripheral blood or thyroid tissue (not recorded which). The source of this sequence is an adult man with Graves' hyperthyroidism. The V call is TRBV10-3, the J call TRBJ1-2, with 10 nucleotides matching TRBD1. CDR3 region: CATARDRGSDYGYTF. The CDR3 DNA is TGTGCCACCGCCCGGGACAGGGGTTCGGACTATGGCTACACCTTC.